This T cell receptor (beta chain) was retrieved from a study of cytomegalovirus exposure and HLA in healthy donors. Points from the study as a whole: The study carried out a later analysis of TCR beta sequences. It associated some 15,000 of them with specific HLA alleles at a false discovery rate of 0.05.

The CDR3 loop spans 11 amino acids. The V gene end was trimmed by 6 bases and the J gene end by 3 bases; junction bases not matched to a gene: 1. Germline V lookup: CDR1 SQVTM, CDR2 ANQGSEA. For this clone: Its matching antigen is unknown.

Researchers ran the PCR with 60 Vbeta and 13 Jbeta primers. Data came from immunoSEQ multiplex PCR; TCRdb stores just in-frame clones and leaves some out. The table includes about 52,000 clones, around 70% detected once. Sequenced input: PBMCs. V gene TRBV29-1 combines with J gene TRBJ1-1, with 7 nucleotides matching TRBD1. The sequence was obtained from a man aged 18 to 30 in good health and CMV-seronegative. The CDR3 nucleotides are TGCAGCGTAGACAGGGACACTGAAGCTTTCTTT. This gives the protein CSVDRDTEAFF. Supplemented by reference TRBV29-1 and TRBJ1-1, the full variable domain reads SAVISQKPSRDICQRGTSLTIQCQVDSQVTMMFWYRQQPGQSLTLIATANQGSEATYESGFVIDKFPISRPNLTFSTLTVSNMSPEDSSIYLCSVDRDTEAFFGQGTRLTVV.